These T cell receptor beta chains were read from a single sample in a study of PD-L1 blockade in urothelial cancer. The table came from immunoSEQ multiplex PCR; TCRdb's copy has only in-frame clones and leaves some out. Of fewer than 80,000 clones in the sample, around 81% were seen once. The sequences come from PBMCs, collected around atezolizumab (anti-PD-L1) treatment. The receptor set was obtained from a man in his 70s with urothelial cancer. Both conserved end residues are part of each CDR3. The D gene is left open where the match is weak. Clone size appears in some rows only: once, few, many, or a class for an expanded clone.

>TRBJ1-2|NA|TRBV29-1|NA
CSVGRVDGYTF
TGCAGCGTTGGGAGGGTGGATGGCTACACCTTC
>TRBJ1-2|NA|TRBV4-1|NA
CASSQDGGYGYTF
TGCGCCAGCAGCCAAGACGGGGGGTATGGCTACACCTTC
>TRBJ2-6|TRBD1|TRBV5-1|NA
CASSWGDRVYGGANVLTF
TGCGCCAGCAGCTGGGGGGACAGGGTGTATGGTGGGGCCAACGTCCTGACTTTC
>TRBJ2-5|NA|TRBV19|NA
CASSISQLQGETQYF
TGTGCCAGTAGTATTAGTCAGTTACAGGGAGAGACCCAGTACTTC
>TRBJ2-7|TRBD1|TRBV15|NA
CATSAGPGQDNYEQYF
TGTGCCACCAGCGCCGGACCGGGACAGGACAACTACGAGCAGTACTTC
>TRBJ2-7|NA|TRBV29-1|once
CSVRDTNRGEQYF
TGCAGCGTTCGGGACACCAATCGGGGCGAGCAGTACTTC
>TRBJ2-5|TRBD2|TRBV30|once
CAWRRAGGGETQYF
TGTGCCTGGAGAAGAGCGGGAGGGGGGGAGACCCAGTACTTC
>TRBJ1-1|NA|TRBV5-1|few
CASSRQTMNTEAFF
TGCGCCAGCAGCAGACAGACCATGAACACTGAAGCTTTCTTT
>TRBJ2-7|NA|TRBV27|NA
CASRKGGEVVYEQYF
TGTGCCAGCAGAAAAGGAGGGGAGGTAGTCTACGAGCAGTACTTC
>TRBJ1-3|NA|TRBV5-1|NA
CASSLESSGNTIYF
TGCGCCAGCAGCCTGGAGAGCTCTGGAAACACCATATATTTT
>TRBJ1-1|NA|TRBV11-3|NA
CASSLGATEAFF
TGTGCCAGCAGCTTAGGGGCCACTGAAGCTTTCTTT
>TRBJ2-3|NA|TRBV6-5|NA
CASSYSGGGFTDTQYF
TGTGCCAGCAGTTACTCCGGCGGGGGCTTCACAGATACGCAGTATTTT
>TRBJ2-7|TRBD1|TRBV30|NA
CAWSRGSPGTAYEQYF
TGTGCCTGGAGTCGAGGATCACCCGGGACAGCTTACGAGCAGTACTTC
>TRBJ2-4|NA|TRBV2|few
CASNPRGAKNIQYF
TGTGCCAGCAATCCACGGGGAGCCAAAAACATTCAGTACTTC
>TRBJ2-5|TRBD2|TRBV11-2|NA
CASSLGSAGGTETQYF
TGTGCCAGCAGCTTAGGATCAGCGGGAGGAACAGAGACCCAGTACTTC
>TRBJ2-1|TRBD1|TRBV5-6|NA
CASSIPGQGGFDEQFF
TGTGCCAGCAGCATACCGGGACAGGGGGGGTTCGATGAGCAGTTCTTC
>TRBJ2-4|NA|TRBV5-4|NA
CASSSSVGQKNIQYF
TGTGCCAGCAGCTCCTCGGTAGGACAGAAAAACATTCAGTACTTC
>TRBJ2-7|NA|TRBV5-4|NA
CASSPDAGPREQYF
TGTGCCAGCAGCCCCGATGCGGGGCCTCGGGAGCAGTACTTC
>TRBJ2-3|TRBD1|TRBV5-1|NA
CASSLDGQGAGPDTQYF
TGCGCCAGCAGCTTAGACGGACAGGGAGCTGGTCCAGATACGCAGTATTTT
>TRBJ2-7|NA|TRBV30|NA
CAWSSGALTTYEQYF
TGTGCCTGGAGTTCAGGGGCTCTTACAACCTACGAGCAGTACTTC
>TRBJ2-7|NA|TRBV5-1|NA
CASSLEAAGTYEQYF
TGCGCCAGCAGCTTGGAAGCAGCAGGCACCTACGAGCAGTACTTC
>TRBJ1-2|NA|TRBV20-1|NA
CSASGGKGYTF
TGCAGTGCTAGTGGAGGGAAAGGCTACACCTTC
>TRBJ2-3|NA|TRBV6-5|NA
CASRYSLGSTDTQYF
TGTGCCAGCAGATACTCGCTCGGGAGCACAGATACGCAGTATTTT
>TRBJ2-6|NA|TRBV10-2|NA
CASSGTGAAGANVLTF
TGCGCCAGCAGTGGAACAGGAGCAGCTGGGGCCAACGTCCTGACTTTC